This T cell receptor beta chain was sequenced during a study of identical twins. The authors used template switching to add a universal primer site and gave cDNA unique molecular identifiers. TCRdb itself ran the 5' RACE reads through MiXCR, one entry per CDR3 protein. The sample has about 160,000 distinct CDR3 sequences; around 3.5% are singletons. This clonotype showed up many times. The antigen is undetermined. Regarding the study as a whole: Insertions were fewer in abundant cord blood beta clonotypes, whereas memory repertoires showed none of this pattern. Models predicted too little out-of-frame TCR alpha sharing in monozygotic twins.

The germline gives CDR1 SGHRS, CDR2 YFSETQ. CDR3 length: 14 amino acids. V lost 2 bases to trimming and J lost 5 bases; unmatched junction nucleotides: 2. Input material: memory T cells sorted from blood. This chain links TRBV5-1 with TRBJ2-1, with 9 nucleotides matching TRBD1. This TCR derives from a young man in good health. The CDR3 spells CASSFGQGNNEQFF. The CDR3 DNA reads as TGCGCCAGCAGCTTTGGACAGGGGAACAATGAGCAGTTCTTC.